These 8 T cell receptor beta chains were all obtained from the same sample, sequenced in a study of OX40 agonist ivuxolimab in advanced cancers. Sequenced by immunoSEQ multiplex PCR; TCRdb stores in-frame clones only, minus some. This table holds 55,000 to 60,000 clones, 70% to 90% found once. The material sequenced was CD4+ or CD8+ T cells sorted from blood, taken in a trial of the OX40 agonist ivuxolimab. The receptors originated from an adult with an advanced solid tumor such as melanoma, head and neck, liver or kidney cancer.

The sample holds one count of this clone. The chain links TRBV7-9 to TRBJ1-6; no reliable D call. Germline CDR1 and CDR2: SEHNR and FQNEAQ (reference sequence). This CDR3 has 13 residues. Trimming removed 8 bases at V and 8 bases at J, with 13 bases between. The CDR3 reads CASVDRKDSPLHF. DNA for the CDR3: TGTGCCAGCGTGGACCGAAAGGATTCACCCCTCCACTTT.

This clone showed up just a few times. The rearrangement joins TRBV18 to TRBJ2-2; 7 nucleotides align to TRBD1. After removal of 4 bases from V and 5 bases from J, the junction contained 10 bases not matched to a gene. This CDR3 region has 16 residues. CDR1 is KGHSH, CDR2 LQKENI, per germline. CDR3 DNA: TGTGCCAGCTCACGGCTGAGGGGGCGCAGTACCGGGGAGCTGTTTTTT. It codes for CASSRLRGRSTGELFF.

The chain employs TRBV10-1 and TRBJ2-7, with D perhaps being TRBD1 or TRBD2 (5 bases each). The CDR3 extends over 14 amino acids. Deletions cut 0 bases from V and 5 bases from J, with 11 bases between. The germline CDR1 and CDR2 sequences are WNHNN and SYGVQD (reference sequence). The CDR3 spells CASSESPGQDEQYF. DNA of the CDR3: TGCGCCAGCAGTGAGTCTCCGGGGCAGGACGAGCAGTACTTC.

The CDR3 reads CASSYSRLTGVHEQYF. CDR3 nucleotide sequence: TGTGCCAGCAGTTACTCCCGCCTAACAGGTGTCCACGAGCAGTACTTC. J is TRBJ2-7 and V is TRBV6-5; D is possibly TRBD1 (5 bases). The germline V gene encodes CDR1 MNHEY and CDR2 SVGAGI. V lost 0 bases, J lost 5 bases, and 17 bases lay in between. The CDR3 contains 16 residues.

The genes are TRBV5-1 and TRBJ1-1; a weak D match, TRBD1 (6 bases). The CDR3 is 14 residues long. The V gene lost 4 bases and the J gene lost 5 bases, with 15 bases spanning the gap. CDR1 and CDR2 (germline): SGHRS, YFSETQ. CDR3 DNA: TGCGCCAGCAGCCTTGCGGGGGCAGGGACTGAAGCTTTCTTT. Encoded protein: CASSLAGAGTEAFF.

CDR3 loop: CASSVQQGSSYEQYF. The CDR3 nucleotides read TGTGCCAGCAGCGTCCAACAGGGGTCCTCCTACGAGCAGTACTTC. The chain recombines TRBV9 with TRBJ2-7; the match to TRBD1 covers 7 bases. Germline V CDR1 and CDR2: SGDLS, YYNGEE. With V trimmed by 2 bases and J by 0 bases, 5 bases remained unmatched. The CDR3 sequence is 15 residues long.

The CDR3 spells CASSPPAGPPNEKLFF. As DNA, the CDR3 is TGTGCCAGCTCACCCCCTGCAGGGCCGCCTAATGAAAAACTGTTTTTT. This chain links TRBV18 with TRBJ1-4; TRBD1 might be the D (5 bases). Trimming removed 3 bases at V and 3 bases at J, with 14 bases between. Per germline, CDR1 KGHSH and CDR2 LQKENI. This CDR3 has 16 residues.

The chain combines TRBV19 with TRBJ2-5, with D maybe TRBD1 (6 bases). V lost 5 bases and J lost 5, with 12 bases in between. CDR1 and CDR2 from the germline V gene are LNHDA and SQIVND (reference sequence). CDR3 length: 13 amino acids. The CDR3 sequence is CASSPGHRETQYF. In nucleotides, the CDR3 is TGTGCCAGTAGTCCGGGACATCGGGAGACCCAGTACTTC.